This T cell receptor (beta chain) was identified in a study of T-cell memory formation after mild COVID-19 (dated by TCRdb to the early 2020s). Broadly, across the study: TCR sequence clusters from the two donors were largely donor specific. The cohort comprised two young, previously healthy adult volunteers, one female and one male. Longitudinal TCRalpha and TCRbeta repertoire sequencing tracked T-cell clones expanding and contracting after mild COVID-19 in two donors. Broader findings and caveats from the paper: Whether the second-wave clones peaking on day 37 were SARS-CoV-2 specific was not confirmed. Contracting CD4+ clones turned up mainly in the CM and EM memory subsets, whereas EMRA was where CD8+ clones were enriched. Only a couple of mild cases were covered in the study, and larger cohorts including severe cases with pre-infection samples were considered necessary. Balanced CD4/CD8 phenotypes were observed for clones contracting from day 15 to 85, whereas a bias towards CD4+ was observed for a second wave of clones expanding from day 15 to 37. The detection of some responding clones in pre-infection memory suggests that pre-existing cross-reactive memory T cells joined the SARS-CoV-2 response.

Ficoll-Paque density gradient centrifugation was the method used to isolate PBMCs. Sequencing was performed on an Illumina NovaSeq 6000. cDNA libraries for TCRalpha and TCRbeta were prepared by 5'RACE using constant-segment primers, with sample barcodes and unique molecular identifiers added. RNA was extracted from every sample with Trizol reagent. Library amplification was performed in two PCR steps, and a second sample barcode and Illumina TruSeq adapters were introduced in the second step. Sequencing of libraries was performed on an Illumina NovaSeq with 2 x 150 bp paired-end reads. Concerning the study's data processing: With migec v1.2.7, reads were demultiplexed and then collapsed into UMI-guided consensus sequences. Using mixcr v2.1.11, the UMI consensuses were aligned to TRA and TRB V and J templates and assembled into clonotypes. A clonotype was counted as expanded or contracted only when both edgeR and NoisET called the clonotype significant, with the noise models trained on biological replicates. For edgeR calls, a false discovery rate-adjusted p below 0.01 and a log2 fold-change threshold of 1 were applied. As an exploratory analysis of dynamics, max-normalized trajectories of the 1000 most abundant clonotypes were examined by PCA with hierarchical clustering. The CD4 or CD8 phenotype of responding clones was assigned using the separately sequenced CD4+ and CD8+ repertoires. TCRdb reprocessed the public reads (quality trimming at Q25 with fastp, clone calling with MiXCR) and kept in-frame beta chains. Every entry covers one CDR3 protein and lists the most common genes and DNA from its rows. These V and J calls originate from TCRdb's pipeline instead of the authors' own analysis. The sample records 250,000 or so distinct CDR3 sequences, approximately 19% of which are singletons. The top ten clonotypes cover more than 20% of the sample.

With respect to this clonotype: The antigen it recognizes is unknown. The input lacks base qualities; no much larger clone sits a single base away.

After removal of 5 bases from V and 6 bases from J, the junction retains 2 bases not matched to a gene. The CDR3 runs 13 residues from the cysteine to the phenylalanine. The entry retains the CDR3 DNA only, 39 bases that are in frame from base 1. Taken from the germline V gene, the CDR1 and CDR2 loops are SGHTA and FQGTGA. This sequence originates from a man between 18 and 29 years old who had mild COVID-19 (a few samples of this study predate the infection). The sample titles of this study are shuffled in the database, so cell type and time point are left out; the donor was told from shared clones. The chain is assembled from TRBV7-3 and TRBJ2-2; TRBD2 agrees with 8 junctional bases. Sequenced material: PBMCs or a T cell subset sorted from them (not recorded which). The DNA sequence is TGTGCCAGCAGCCGGGAGGGGGCCGGGGAGCTGTTTTTT. Its protein is CASSREGAGELFF.